The rows below give T cell receptor beta chains drawn from one sample of a study of blood T cell repertoires in COVID-19. TCRdb's copy holds only in-frame clones and misses some; the assay was immunoSEQ multiplex PCR. Counted here are a few hundred thousand clones, over 75% occurring once; the ten biggest clones make up approximately 1.2%. What was sequenced was PBMCs or T cells enriched from blood (not recorded which). All receptors derive from a man aged 25 to 45 who had recovered from COVID-19. The CDR3 runs from the conserved cysteine through the conserved F or W. D genes are given only for firm matches. Part of the rows lack a size; the others show once, few, many or a class for expanded clones.

V	D	size	J	DNA	CDR3
TRBV5-1	-	-	TRBJ2-5	TGCGCCAGCAGTTCCCGACAGAAGGAAGAGACCCAGTACTTC	CASSSRQKEETQYF
TRBV28	TRBD2	-	TRBJ2-5	TGTGCCAGCAGTCCGGGACTAGCAGAGACCCAGTACTTC	CASSPGLAETQYF
TRBV11-2	TRBD1	-	TRBJ1-6	TGTGCCAGCAGCTTACAACAGGGGGCGGATAATTCACCCCTCCACTTT	CASSLQQGADNSPLHF
TRBV28	-	once	TRBJ2-3	TGTGCCAGCAGTTCAGGGAGCACAGATACGCAGTATTTT	CASSSGSTDTQYF
TRBV9	-	-	TRBJ2-5	TGTGCCAGCAGCGTAGTCCCTCTTAGCGGTAAAGAGACCCAGTACTTC	CASSVVPLSGKETQYF
TRBV6-5	TRBD2	-	TRBJ2-2	TGTGCCAGCAGTCTAGCGGAGATCACCGGGGAGCTGTTTTTT	CASSLAEITGELFF
TRBV11-2	-	-	TRBJ2-4	TGTGCCAGCAGCGTCCGCACTAGCAATCTAGCCAAAAACATTCAGTACTTC	CASSVRTSNLAKNIQYF
TRBV6-5	-	-	TRBJ1-2	TGTGCCAGCAGGCAAGCTTTCGGGTACTATGGCTACACCTTC	CASRQAFGYYGYTF
TRBV5-1	TRBD2	-	TRBJ2-5	TGCGCCAGCAGCTTCACACTAGCGGGACGAGAGACCCAGTACTTC	CASSFTLAGRETQYF
TRBV12-5	TRBD1	-	TRBJ1-2	TGTGCTAGTGGTGTTGGCGGGACAGGTAGTCCCAAGGGAGGCTACACCTTC	CASGVGGTGSPKGGYTF
TRBV7-8	TRBD1	-	TRBJ1-5	TGTGCCAGCAGCCTAGGGACAGGGGAGAGAAATCAGCCCCAGCATTTT	CASSLGTGERNQPQHF
TRBV30	-	-	TRBJ1-4	TGTGCCTGGAGTCCATCTGAAAAACTGTTTTTT	CAWSPSEKLFF
TRBV10-3	-	once	TRBJ2-2	TGTGCCATCACCCCCGAGAGCTTTTCGAACACCGGGGAGCTGTTTTTT	CAITPESFSNTGELFF
TRBV7-6	TRBD1	-	TRBJ1-2	TGTGCCAGCAGCCCAAGGAGGACAGGGGATGGCTACACCTTC	CASSPRRTGDGYTF
TRBV6-7	TRBD2	-	TRBJ2-5	TGTGCCAGCAGTTCCCGACGGGGCGGGGGAGAGACCCAGTACTTC	CASSSRRGGGETQYF
TRBV14	-	once	TRBJ1-6	TGTGCCAGCAGCCAGGGTGTAGCAAATTCACCCCTCCACTTT	CASSQGVANSPLHF
TRBV4-1	-	-	TRBJ2-2	TGCGCCAGCAGCTTACAGGGGAACACCGGGGAGCTGTTTTTT	CASSLQGNTGELFF
TRBV3-1/TRBV3-2	TRBD2	-	TRBJ2-7	TGTGCCAGCAGCCGCTTTGGTATAGCGGGAGGCGCCTACGAGCAGTACTTC	CASSRFGIAGGAYEQYF
TRBV10-3	TRBD2	-	TRBJ2-7	TGTGCCATCAGTGAGCCCAGGACTGGGGGGGTCGAGCAGTACTTC	CAISEPRTGGVEQYF
TRBV19	-	-	TRBJ2-3	TGTGCCAGTAGTATAGAGCCGGCAGCTTCAGGCAGCACCTCTACGCAGTATTTT	CASSIEPAASGSTSTQYF
TRBV7-6	TRBD2	-	TRBJ2-1	TGTGCCAGCAGCTTACGACGCGGGAGGGCAAATGAGCAGTTCTTC	CASSLRRGRANEQFF
TRBV10-1	TRBD1	-	TRBJ1-2	TGCGCCAGCAACGCCTACGGACAGGGGGAAAATGGCTACACCTTC	CASNAYGQGENGYTF
TRBV28	-	-	TRBJ2-1	TGTGCCAGCAGTTTTAGCCGCCACAGGGTGGATCTAGTGGACAATGAGCAGTTCTTC	CASSFSRHRVDLVDNEQFF
TRBV19	-	-	TRBJ2-2	TGTGCCAGTAGTATACGGGACTCCCTCGGACCCGGGGAGCTGTTTTTT	CASSIRDSLGPGELFF
TRBV2	-	once	TRBJ1-2	TGTGCCAGCAGTGTGAGGACTGGCTATGGCTACACCTTC	CASSVRTGYGYTF
TRBV14	-	-	TRBJ1-6	TGTGCCAGCAGCCAAGACAGGGGTGGATATTCACCCCTCCACTTT	CASSQDRGGYSPLHF
TRBV11-2	-	-	TRBJ1-1	TGTGCCAGCAGCCTACAACAGGGAACTGAAGCTTTCTTT	CASSLQQGTEAFF
TRBV5-4	-	-	TRBJ2-2	TGTGCCAGCAGCTTGGATAGTGGGGAGCTGTTTTTT	CASSLDSGELFF
TRBV19	TRBD2	-	TRBJ2-5	TGTGCCAGTAGCCCCGGACTAGCGGGAGTCAGGGAGACCCAGTACTTC	CASSPGLAGVRETQYF
TRBV18	-	-	TRBJ1-5	TGTGCCAGCTCACCGACGGCGGATCAGCCCCAGCATTTT	CASSPTADQPQHF
TRBV5-1	TRBD1	-	TRBJ1-4	TGCGCCAGCAGTCAGACAGGGGGAACTAATGAAAAACTGTTTTTT	CASSQTGGTNEKLFF